Listed below are T cell receptor beta chains from one sample, sequenced in a study of T cell responses to AZD1222 COVID-19 vaccine. Method: immunoSEQ multiplex PCR; TCRdb's copy keeps in-frame clones and lacks some. This sample has a few hundred thousand clones, with approximately 95% found just once. Sample: peripheral blood, taken on day 0 of AZD1222 vaccination. The receptors derive from an adult in good health. Both conserved end residues are part of each CDR3. A D gene is named only where the DNA matches it firmly. Expanded clones get a size class; other rows say once, few or many, or leave the size out.

CDR3 DNA | CDR3 protein | J gene | clone size | V gene | D gene
TGTGCCAGTAGTCCCCGACAGTTGAGTTCACCCCTCCACTTT | CASSPRQLSSPLHF | TRBJ1-6 | - | TRBV19 | -
TGTGCCAGCAGCTTAGAAGGGTGGGCAGGGGAACAGGCTTTCTTT | CASSLEGWAGEQAFF | TRBJ1-1 | - | TRBV7-9 | -
TGCGCCAGCAGATATACGGTGGAAGAGACCCAGTACTTC | CASRYTVEETQYF | TRBJ2-5 | - | TRBV5-1 | -
TGTGCCAGCAGCGAAGGAGGGGATTATGGCTACACCTTC | CASSEGGDYGYTF | TRBJ1-2 | - | TRBV11-2 | -
TGCAGCGTTGAAGGGGGGACTCACACCGGGGAGCTGTTTTTT | CSVEGGTHTGELFF | TRBJ2-2 | - | TRBV29-1 | -
TGTGCCAGCAGCCCCCGGGCGGGACTAGCGGGGGTGACCGGGGAGCTGTTTTTT | CASSPRAGLAGVTGELFF | TRBJ2-2 | once | TRBV3-1/TRBV3-2 | TRBD2
TGTGCCAGCAGCATATATAGCGGGAGCTACAATGAGCAGTTCTTC | CASSIYSGSYNEQFF | TRBJ2-1 | - | TRBV7-3 | TRBD2
TGTGCCAGCAGCGACAGGGGACGAGGCTACACCTTC | CASSDRGRGYTF | TRBJ1-2 | - | TRBV6-2/TRBV6-3 | TRBD1
TGTGCCAGCAGTGTAATACCGGGACAGGGTTCCCACGAGCAGTACTTC | CASSVIPGQGSHEQYF | TRBJ2-7 | - | TRBV28 | TRBD1
TGTGCCAGCAGCCTTCTTCCAAAGCCCCGCAATGAGCAGTTCTTC | CASSLLPKPRNEQFF | TRBJ2-1 | - | TRBV7-3 | -
TGTGCCAGCAGTTTATATGCGGGAGGGCGCTACAATGAGCAGTTCTTC | CASSLYAGGRYNEQFF | TRBJ2-1 | - | TRBV28 | TRBD2
TGCGCCAGGGACGGGACTAGCGGGAGGGGCAATGAGCAGTTCTTC | CARDGTSGRGNEQFF | TRBJ2-1 | - | TRBV4-3 | TRBD2
TGTGCTAGCAGCTTAGGGCGGCAGGGAAATGAGCAGTTCTTC | CASSLGRQGNEQFF | TRBJ2-1 | - | TRBV7-7 | -
TGTGCCAGCGGCCCAGTGGGAAGCAATCAGCCCCAGCATTTT | CASGPVGSNQPQHF | TRBJ1-5 | - | TRBV27 | -
TGTGCCAGCAGTCCCGCCCCGGGACAGGGGCCTTACAATGAGCAGTTCTTC | CASSPAPGQGPYNEQFF | TRBJ2-1 | - | TRBV28 | TRBD1
TGTGCCACCAGACCAGGGGTAAACTATGGCTACACCTTC | CATRPGVNYGYTF | TRBJ1-2 | - | TRBV6-5 | -
TGCGCCAGCAGCTTGGGGCGGCTGAACACTGAAGCTTTCTTT | CASSLGRLNTEAFF | TRBJ1-1 | - | TRBV5-1 | -
TGTGCCAGCACCAAATATAATTCACCCCTCCACTTT | CASTKYNSPLHF | TRBJ1-6 | once | TRBV6-5 | -
TGTGCCAGCAGTTTATTCGCGGGAGGCCCCTACGAGCAGTACTTC | CASSLFAGGPYEQYF | TRBJ2-7 | - | TRBV27 | TRBD2
TGTGCCAGCAGCCCGGGGGGGGGTCAGCCCCAGCATTTT | CASSPGGGQPQHF | TRBJ1-5 | - | TRBV9 | -
TGTGCCAGCAGCTTAATCGGGGGGCGGGTCAATGAGCAGTTCTTC | CASSLIGGRVNEQFF | TRBJ2-1 | - | TRBV7-2 | -
TGTGCCAGCAGCTCGACAGGGGGAAACACCATATATTTT | CASSSTGGNTIYF | TRBJ1-3 | - | TRBV5-5 | TRBD1
TGTGCCAGCAGTTTCCCTCCTGGGGGGGCCTCCTACGAGCAGTACTTC | CASSFPPGGASYEQYF | TRBJ2-7 | - | TRBV28 | -
TGTGCCACGCGGGGGGGAAGCACAGATACGCAGTATTTT | CATRGGSTDTQYF | TRBJ2-3 | - | TRBV3-1/TRBV3-2 | TRBD2
TGTGCCAGCAGTCCCCCTGGACAGGGGCCATCCTACGAGCAGTACTTC | CASSPPGQGPSYEQYF | TRBJ2-7 | - | TRBV28 | TRBD1
TGTGCCAGTAGTAGGGGGACAGTAGGAACCGGGGAGCTGTTTTTT | CASSRGTVGTGELFF | TRBJ2-2 | - | TRBV19 | TRBD1
TGTGCCAGCAGGCTGGGGCCCGTGGGAAAACTGTTTTTT | CASRLGPVGKLFF | TRBJ1-4 | - | TRBV28 | -
TGTGCCACCAGCAGAGGGCTTAGCGGGGGTCTTGAGCAGTTCTTC | CATSRGLSGGLEQFF | TRBJ2-1 | once | TRBV15 | TRBD2
TGCGCCAGCAGCTTGCGATTGGTTCAGGGTGGGGAGACCCAGTACTTC | CASSLRLVQGGETQYF | TRBJ2-5 | - | TRBV5-1 | -
TGTGCCAGCAGCTTATTCCCAGGCCAATCCACTGAAGCTTTCTTT | CASSLFPGQSTEAFF | TRBJ1-1 | - | TRBV11-1 | -
TGTGCCAGCAGTCCGAACCTGCCACACGAGCAGTACTTC | CASSPNLPHEQYF | TRBJ2-7 | - | TRBV12-3/TRBV12-4 | -
TGTGCCAGCAGCGTCCGGGACTACCCTGGAGAGACCCAGTACTTC | CASSVRDYPGETQYF | TRBJ2-5 | - | TRBV9 | TRBD2
TGTGCCAGCAAAACCGCGGATACGCAGTATTTT | CASKTADTQYF | TRBJ2-3 | - | TRBV2 | -
TGTGCCACCAGCCCTTCCGACAGGGCGGGCGGGGAGCTGTTTTTT | CATSPSDRAGGELFF | TRBJ2-2 | - | TRBV24-1 | TRBD1
TGTGCCAGCAGTCCTCCGGGACAGGGGGGATCACCCCTCCACTTT | CASSPPGQGGSPLHF | TRBJ1-6 | once | TRBV28 | TRBD1
TGCAGTGCTACTCGAGGGGTTGGCTACACCTTC | CSATRGVGYTF | TRBJ1-2 | - | TRBV20-1 | -
TGTGCCAGCAGCCTCTTCGCCGCGGACAGGGGGCTGGTCTTC | CASSLFAADRGLVF | TRBJ2-1 | - | TRBV7-2 | TRBD1
TGCGCCAGCAGCCAAGATTCTATGGGGCAGGTCTCCTACGAGCAGTACTTC | CASSQDSMGQVSYEQYF | TRBJ2-7 | - | TRBV4-3 | -
TGTGCCAGCAGTGACCTCGGGGGGACTAGGGAGCAGTTCTTC | CASSDLGGTREQFF | TRBJ2-1 | - | TRBV6-4 | TRBD2
TGTGCCAGCAGTGAAGGCAGGGGGCGTTCTGGAAACACCATATATTTT | CASSEGRGRSGNTIYF | TRBJ1-3 | - | TRBV2 | TRBD1
TGTGCCAGCAGCTTGAGCGGGGGGGCCCACGGGGAGCTGTTTTTT | CASSLSGGAHGELFF | TRBJ2-2 | - | TRBV7-2 | TRBD2
TGTGCCAGCAGTTTACCAGGGGTAAGATACGAGCAGTACTTC | CASSLPGVRYEQYF | TRBJ2-7 | - | TRBV28 | -
TGTGCCAGCAGTTTCGGGGGTGGGAAAGAGACCCAGTACTTC | CASSFGGGKETQYF | TRBJ2-5 | - | TRBV27 | -